This T cell receptor (beta chain) was retrieved from a study of blood T cells in healthy people across ages. A second PCR of 7 to 11 cycles used a sample-barcoded 5' primer and a J-beta primer mix. TCRdb analysed the 5' RACE reads with MiXCR anew, one entry per CDR3 protein. The repertoire holds 1 million or so distinct CDR3 sequences, with 40% to 55% as singletons. This clonotype was obtained from a woman aged 55-69 years in good health. The specimen was blood.

CDR3 residues: CASSWDRVDYGYTF. The DNA for the CDR3 is TGTGCCAGCAGCTGGGACAGGGTGGACTATGGCTACACCTTC. This chain uses TRBV5-5 with TRBJ1-2, with TRBD1 matching over 9 bases. The CDR3 has 14 amino acids. The V segment lost 3 bases and the J segment 3 bases; nucleotides outside the gene matches: 3. Per germline, CDR1 SGHKS and CDR2 YYEKEE (reference sequence). The whole variable domain, filled in from reference TRBV5-5 and TRBJ1-2, reads DAGVTQSPTHLIKTRGQQVTLRCSPISGHKSVSWYQQVLGQGPQFIFQYYEKEERGRGNFPDRFSARQFPNYSSELNVNALLLGDSALYLCASSWDRVDYGYTFGSGTRLTVV.